Listed here is a single TCR beta chain. These data come from a study of blood T cell repertoires in COVID-19. The CDR3 totals 15 residues. V was cut by 6 bases and J by 5 bases, with 16 bases left in between. Germline V gene data show CDR1 as MNHEY and CDR2 as SVGAGI. Produced via immunoSEQ multiplex PCR; TCRdb's table is partial and in-frame only. The sample records roughly 140,000 clones, around 74% being singletons. The receptor's source is a woman over 75 with acute or convalescent COVID-19. The V gene is TRBV6-5, the J gene TRBJ2-2; a weak D match, TRBD2 (6 bases). The source material was peripheral blood. The CDR3 sequence: CASRRAVGGTGELFF. As DNA, the CDR3 is TGTGCCAGCAGGAGGGCGGTAGGAGGGACCGGGGAGCTGTTTTTT.